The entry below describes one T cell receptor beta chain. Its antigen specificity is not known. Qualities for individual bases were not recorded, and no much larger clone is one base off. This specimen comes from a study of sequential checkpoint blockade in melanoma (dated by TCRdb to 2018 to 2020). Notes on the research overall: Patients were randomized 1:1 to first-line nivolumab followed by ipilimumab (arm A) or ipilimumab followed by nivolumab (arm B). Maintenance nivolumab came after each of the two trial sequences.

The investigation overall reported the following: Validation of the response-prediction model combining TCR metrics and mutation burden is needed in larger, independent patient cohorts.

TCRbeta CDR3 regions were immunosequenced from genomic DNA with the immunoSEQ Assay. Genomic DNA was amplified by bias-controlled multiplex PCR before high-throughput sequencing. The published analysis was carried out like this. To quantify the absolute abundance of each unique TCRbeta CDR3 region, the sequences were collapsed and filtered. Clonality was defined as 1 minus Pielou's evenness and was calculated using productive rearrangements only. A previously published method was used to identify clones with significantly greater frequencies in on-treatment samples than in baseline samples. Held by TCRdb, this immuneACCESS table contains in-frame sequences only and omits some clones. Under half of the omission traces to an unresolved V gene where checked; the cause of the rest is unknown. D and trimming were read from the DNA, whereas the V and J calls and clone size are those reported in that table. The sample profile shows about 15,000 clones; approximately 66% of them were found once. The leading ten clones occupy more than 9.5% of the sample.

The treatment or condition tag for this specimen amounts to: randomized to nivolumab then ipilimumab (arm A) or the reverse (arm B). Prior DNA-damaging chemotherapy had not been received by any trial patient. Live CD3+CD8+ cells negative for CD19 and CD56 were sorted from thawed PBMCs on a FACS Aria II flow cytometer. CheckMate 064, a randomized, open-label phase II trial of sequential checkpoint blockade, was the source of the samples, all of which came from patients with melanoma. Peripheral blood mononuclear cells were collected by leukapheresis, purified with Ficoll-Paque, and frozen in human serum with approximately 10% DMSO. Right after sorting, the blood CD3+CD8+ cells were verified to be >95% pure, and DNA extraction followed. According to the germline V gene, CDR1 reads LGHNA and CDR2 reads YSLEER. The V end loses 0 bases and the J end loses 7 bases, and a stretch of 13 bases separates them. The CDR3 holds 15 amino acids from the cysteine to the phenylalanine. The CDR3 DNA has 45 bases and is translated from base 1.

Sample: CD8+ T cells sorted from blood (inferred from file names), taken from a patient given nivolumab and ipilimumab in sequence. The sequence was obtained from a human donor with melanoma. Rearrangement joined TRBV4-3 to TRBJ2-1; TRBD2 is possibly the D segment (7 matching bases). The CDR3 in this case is CASSQDLGGGNEQFF. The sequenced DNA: TGCGCCAGCAGCCAAGATCTGGGAGGGGGGAATGAGCAGTTCTTC.